This T cell receptor beta chain was sequenced for a study of cytomegalovirus exposure and HLA in healthy donors. CDR1 and CDR2 from the germline V gene are SEHNR and FQNEAQ (reference sequence). The V gene end was trimmed by 3 bases and the J gene end by 6 bases; junction bases not matched to a gene: 8. The CDR3 is 15 residues long. With 60 Vbeta and 13 Jbeta primers, the PCR was carried out. Sequencing was performed with immunoSEQ multiplex PCR; in TCRdb, only in-frame clones are kept and a portion is missing. This listing includes some 140,000 clones. In the case of this clone: Antigen unknown.

The study, taken as a whole, reports: Among the most significant clusters, several appeared linked to common viral pathogens in a later analysis. Another analysis was done later, and it associated 16,951 TCR beta sequences with HLA alleles at 0.05 false discovery rate. Later findings reportedly placed an Asian-associated ancestry cluster below the roughly 670-donor mean for N-insertions. Judged likely to be a sequencing artifact was a cluster of highly shared sequence variants.

The TCR originated in a woman aged 55 to 70 in good health and CMV-seronegative. The genes are TRBV7-9 and TRBJ2-1; TRBD1 aligns across 7 bases. Sequenced sample: PBMCs. CDR3 residues: CASSFRPGGFNEQFF. The CDR3 coding sequence is TGTGCCAGCAGCTTTCGACCAGGGGGTTTCAATGAGCAGTTCTTC.